The clone carrying this T cell receptor (beta chain) appeared a single time. The data stem from a study of blood T cell repertoires in COVID-19. Study at large: COVID-19 samples collected from the United States, Italy and Spain covered acute and convalescent phases.

As handled by the study authors: Estimated nucleated cell counts came from reference gene primer amplification. Measured with immunoSEQ multiplex PCR; TCRdb has only the in-frame clones, and not every one. D and trimming come from the DNA, and the V and J calls and clone size come from that table. The table has about 68,000 clones, approximately 89% seen once; the top ten hold 4.8%. CDR3 length: 16 residues. Deletions cut 3 bases from V and 0 bases from J, with 14 bases between. CDR1 is LGHNA and CDR2 is YNFKEQ in the germline V gene. The sequence came from a woman between 55 and 75 years old with active COVID-19. The sequenced sample was peripheral blood. This chain connects TRBV4-2 to TRBJ1-2; no clear D. The CDR3, as DNA: TGTGCCAGCAGCCAGGCAAACAGTACCCCTAACTATGGCTACACCTTC. Its protein is CASSQANSTPNYGYTF.